What follows describes a single T cell receptor (beta chain). Antigen: not known. This specimen comes from a study of post-analysis software for immune sequencing data. General study findings and limits: Included in a set of about 5 TRBV segments more frequent in patients than controls were TRBV5-6, TRBV5-1 and TRBV20-1.

Presence of unique molecular identifiers characterized the TCR beta cDNA libraries. MiXCR was run by TCRdb on the PCR reads, yielding one entry per CDR3 protein. The sample has approximately 690,000 distinct CDR3 sequences, 59% seen once; the top ten hold about 11%. This CDR3 contains 13 residues. With 1 base removed from V and 1 base from J, the gap between germline ends came to 4 bases. Germline V lookup: CDR1 LNHNV, CDR2 YYDKDF (reference sequence). This chain links TRBV15 with TRBJ2-5, with D unclear. Sequencing was done on a sample of blood. This clonotype originated in a girl aged 2-10 years with multiple sclerosis. Here the CDR3 DNA reads TGTGCCACCAGCAGAGGATCCCAAGAGACCCAGTACTTC. The encoded protein is CATSRGSQETQYF.